A single sample is the source of the 4 T cell receptor beta chains below, sequenced in a study of long-term antiretroviral therapy in people with HIV. Survey-level immunoSEQ v3.0 assays were run. TCRdb's table, derived via immunoSEQ multiplex PCR, lists solely in-frame clones and lacks some. The repertoire consists of 15,000 to 20,000 clones, with around 90% occurring once and the leading ten covering roughly 15%. Source: unsorted PBMCs, taken 2.3 years before starting antiretroviral therapy. Receptors originate from a young woman with HIV.

The rearrangement joins TRBV7-9 to TRBJ2-7; no clear D gene. CDR3 length: 18 residues. Germline-derived CDR1 and CDR2 are SEHNR and FQNEAQ (reference sequence). The V end lost 0 bases, the J end lost 0 bases, and 18 bases lay between the germline ends. For the CDR3, the DNA is TGTGCCAGCAGCTTAGCGGATCCTTCGACATCGACCTCCTACGAGCAGTACTTC. Protein product: CASSLADPSTSTSYEQYF.

This clone was detected once. J is TRBJ2-7 and V is TRBV5-4; TRBD1 matches at 10 bases. This CDR3 spans 15 amino acids. Germline loops: CDR1 SGHNT, CDR2 YYREEE (reference sequence). V lost 3 bases and J lost 2; bases outside the gene matches: 5. This chain's CDR3 is CASSSGTGATYEQYF. As DNA, the CDR3 is TGTGCCAGCAGCTCAGGGACAGGGGCAACCTACGAGCAGTACTTC.

The chain combines TRBV4-1 with TRBJ1-5, with D unclear. The germline gives CDR1 MGHRA, CDR2 YSYEKL. V was clipped by 0 bases and J by 7 bases, with 13 bases between them. The CDR3 is made up of 15 amino acids. CDR3 loop: CASSQDLVPTQPQHF. The CDR3 DNA is TGCGCCAGCAGCCAAGATCTGGTACCTACGCAGCCCCAGCATTTT.

In DNA form, the CDR3 reads TGTGCCAGCTCACCCCCCCCGGGACAGGGGACTTCCTACAATGAGCAGTTCTTC. Its translation: CASSPPPGQGTSYNEQFF. The chain uses TRBV18 and TRBJ2-1; 10 bases align to TRBD1. V shed 3 bases, J shed 1 base, and the junction held 9 bases outside the gene matches. The CDR3 loop spans 18 amino acids. The germline V gene has CDR1 KGHSH and CDR2 LQKENI. The entire variable domain, with the rest obtained from reference TRBV18 and TRBJ2-1, is as follows: NAGVMQNPRHLVRRRGQEARLRCSPMKGHSHVYWYRQLPEEGLKFMVYLQKENIIDESGMPKERFSAEFPKEGPSILRIQQVVRGDSAAYFCASSPPPGQGTSYNEQFFGPGTRLTVL.